The rows below give T cell receptor beta chains drawn from one sample of a study of T cell repertoires in cytomegalovirus infection. What these receptors recognize is not known. TCRdb itself ran the reads through MiXCR, one entry per CDR3 protein. This sample has under 300,000 distinct CDR3 sequences, with about 20% found just once. The sample here was cultured PBMCs, taken from culture after CMV antigen stimulation. The receptors here all came from a human donor in good health (CMV status not recorded). Some clones in this sample may be carry-over from other donors' samples. The CDR3 runs from the conserved cysteine through the conserved F or W. Each record gives: CDR3 protein, CDR3 DNA, J gene, clone size, V gene, D gene. The D gene is left open where the match is weak. Clone size, where shown, is once, few, many, or a class for clones that have expanded.

CDR3: CASSFGSGVMRAFF
DNA: TGTGCCAGCAGTTTTGGCTCGGGGGTTATGAGAGCTTTCTTT
J: TRBJ1-1
size: many
V: TRBV28
D: .

CDR3: CASSRGRDHYGYTF
DNA: TGTGCCAGCAGCAGGGGCAGGGATCACTATGGCTACACCTTC
J: TRBJ1-2
size: few
V: TRBV11-2
D: .

CDR3: CASSPKTGVGINYGYTF
DNA: TGTGCCAGCAGCCCAAAAACAGGGGTTGGAATTAACTATGGCTACACCTTC
J: TRBJ1-2
size: many
V: TRBV7-9
D: TRBD1

CDR3: CASSYAESTDTQYF
DNA: TGTGCCAGCAGTTACGCCGAATCCACAGATACGCAGTATTTT
J: TRBJ2-3
size: many
V: TRBV6-2/TRBV6-3
D: .

CDR3: CASSLVPPGQDSNQPQHF
DNA: TGTGCCAGCAGCTTAGTCCCTCCGGGACAGGATAGCAATCAGCCCCAGCATTTT
J: TRBJ1-5
size: .
V: TRBV7-2
D: TRBD1

CDR3: CASSLAGGIPTVGTDTQYF
DNA: TGTGCCAGCAGCTTAGCGGGAGGCATTCCCACGGTAGGCACAGATACGCAGTATTTT
J: TRBJ2-3
size: .
V: TRBV13
D: TRBD2

CDR3: CSARWGNSNQPQHF
DNA: TGCAGTGCTAGGTGGGGAAATAGCAATCAGCCCCAGCATTTT
J: TRBJ1-5
size: few
V: TRBV20-1
D: .

CDR3: CASSTPAGRTRQGIDNEKLFF
DNA: TGTGCCAGTAGTACCCCCGCCGGTCGTACGCGACAAGGGATCGATAATGAAAAACTGTTTTTT
J: TRBJ1-4
size: once
V: TRBV19
D: .

CDR3: CASSPQGADGELFF
DNA: TGTGCCAGCAGCCCCCAGGGGGCGGACGGGGAGCTGTTTTTT
J: TRBJ2-2
size: .
V: TRBV7-2
D: TRBD1

CDR3: CASSQDPRTEAFF
DNA: TGCGCCAGCAGCCAAGATCCCCGGACTGAAGCTTTCTTT
J: TRBJ1-1
size: .
V: TRBV4-3
D: .

CDR3: CASSFPPRGLDEKLFF
DNA: TGTGCCAGCAGCTTCCCCCCCCGGGGCTTGGATGAAAAACTGTTTTTT
J: TRBJ1-4
size: many
V: TRBV7-8
D: .

CDR3: CASSAWNTQETQYF
DNA: TGTGCCAGCAGCGCCTGGAACACGCAAGAGACCCAGTACTTC
J: TRBJ2-5
size: many
V: TRBV7-8
D: .

CDR3: CASSLWQGARSTEAFF
DNA: TGTGCCAGCAGCTTATGGCAGGGGGCGAGGAGCACTGAAGCTTTCTTT
J: TRBJ1-1
size: .
V: TRBV11-3
D: TRBD1

CDR3: CASIGGPHNTGELFF
DNA: TGTGCCAGTATTGGGGGTCCCCATAACACCGGGGAGCTGTTTTTT
J: TRBJ2-2
size: few
V: TRBV19
D: .

CDR3: CASSNPGQSSYNEQFF
DNA: TGCGCCAGCAGCAACCCGGGACAGAGCTCCTACAATGAGCAGTTCTTC
J: TRBJ2-1
size: once
V: TRBV5-1
D: TRBD1

CDR3: CASSPGLAVANTGELFF
DNA: TGTGCCAGCAGCCCGGGACTAGCCGTCGCGAACACCGGGGAGCTGTTTTTT
J: TRBJ2-2
size: few
V: TRBV7-2
D: TRBD2

CDR3: CASSRRDRLVNEQFF
DNA: TGTGCCAGCAGCCGAAGAGACAGGTTGGTGAATGAGCAGTTCTTC
J: TRBJ2-1
size: few
V: TRBV6-1
D: .

CDR3: CASSEQTGLRTEAFF
DNA: TGCGCCAGCAGCGAGCAAACAGGGTTAAGGACTGAAGCTTTCTTT
J: TRBJ1-1
size: few
V: TRBV5-1
D: .

CDR3: CASRGRGTSGSNEQFF
DNA: TGTGCCAGCAGAGGAAGAGGGACTAGCGGGAGTAATGAGCAGTTCTTC
J: TRBJ2-1
size: .
V: TRBV11-3
D: TRBD2

CDR3: CASSLSGQVYEQFF
DNA: TGTGCCAGCAGTCTCTCAGGACAGGTCTATGAGCAGTTCTTC
J: TRBJ2-1
size: .
V: TRBV27
D: TRBD1

CDR3: CASSLAFGREGLQSSGKNIQYF
DNA: TGTGCCAGCAGCTTAGCCTTCGGCAGGGAAGGTCTTCAAAGCTCGGGCAAAAACATTCAGTACTTC
J: TRBJ2-4
size: few
V: TRBV7-8
D: .

CDR3: CASSSSGQGASGYTF
DNA: TGTGCCAGCAGCTCTTCTGGACAGGGGGCAAGTGGCTACACCTTC
J: TRBJ1-2
size: many
V: TRBV7-8
D: TRBD1

CDR3: CASTFSGGSSYEQYF
DNA: TGTGCCAGCACCTTCAGTGGCGGAAGCTCCTACGAGCAGTACTTC
J: TRBJ2-7
size: many
V: TRBV7-2
D: .

CDR3: CASSLVTSGRDTQYF
DNA: TGTGCCAGCAGCTTAGTAACTAGCGGGAGAGATACGCAGTATTTT
J: TRBJ2-3
size: many
V: TRBV7-2
D: TRBD2

CDR3: CASSQTENTDTQYF
DNA: TGCGCCAGCAGCCAGACAGAGAACACAGATACGCAGTATTTT
J: TRBJ2-3
size: few
V: TRBV4-1
D: .

CDR3: CSVATGGQRTQYF
DNA: TGCAGCGTAGCAACCGGGGGCCAGAGGACCCAGTACTTC
J: TRBJ2-5
size: .
V: TRBV29-1
D: .

CDR3: CATSDIRDNYGYTF
DNA: TGTGCCACCAGTGATATCCGGGACAACTATGGCTACACCTTC
J: TRBJ1-2
size: .
V: TRBV24-1
D: .

CDR3: CASSELAGSGQFF
DNA: TGTGCCAGCAGTGAGCTAGCGGGATCTGGGCAGTTCTTC
J: TRBJ2-1
size: .
V: TRBV6-1
D: TRBD2

CDR3: CASSFPGKLETQYF
DNA: TGTGCCAGCAGTTTTCCCGGGAAACTAGAGACCCAGTACTTC
J: TRBJ2-5
size: few
V: TRBV12-3/TRBV12-4
D: .

CDR3: CAISGGVGEKLFF
DNA: TGTGCCATCAGTGGTGGGGTTGGTGAAAAACTGTTTTTT
J: TRBJ1-4
size: .
V: TRBV10-3
D: .

CDR3: CASSFPSGSHGNEQFF
DNA: TGCGCCAGCAGCTTCCCTAGCGGGAGCCATGGGAATGAGCAGTTCTTC
J: TRBJ2-1
size: .
V: TRBV5-1
D: TRBD2

CDR3: CASSPGEGYGEKLFF
DNA: TGTGCCAGCAGCCCCGGGGAGGGGTACGGTGAAAAACTGTTTTTT
J: TRBJ1-4
size: many
V: TRBV7-2
D: .

CDR3: CASSVVAEAFF
DNA: TGTGCCAGCAGTGTGGTAGCTGAAGCTTTCTTT
J: TRBJ1-1
size: few
V: TRBV2
D: .

CDR3: CASEREQETQYF
DNA: TGTGCCAGCGAGAGGGAACAAGAGACCCAGTACTTC
J: TRBJ2-5
size: .
V: TRBV2
D: .

CDR3: CSAQTGQGNTEAFF
DNA: TGCAGTGCGCAGACAGGCCAAGGGAACACTGAAGCTTTCTTT
J: TRBJ1-1
size: many
V: TRBV20-1
D: .

CDR3: CAWSRRGGTGELFF
DNA: TGTGCCTGGAGTCGGCGGGGGGGCACCGGGGAGCTGTTTTTT
J: TRBJ2-2
size: .
V: TRBV30
D: TRBD2

CDR3: CASSQPPPFGETQYF
DNA: TGCGCCAGCAGCCAACCCCCCCCTTTTGGGGAGACCCAGTACTTC
J: TRBJ2-5
size: .
V: TRBV4-1
D: .

CDR3: CASSPVLADTQYF
DNA: TGTGCCAGCAGCCCCGTCCTAGCAGATACGCAGTATTTT
J: TRBJ2-3
size: few
V: TRBV7-2
D: .

CDR3: CASSTGRFGQFF
DNA: TGTGCCAGCAGCACAGGACGGTTTGGGCAGTTCTTC
J: TRBJ2-1
size: many
V: TRBV7-2
D: .

CDR3: CASSPRQDSDTQYF
DNA: TGTGCCAGCTCACCAAGACAGGATTCCGATACGCAGTATTTT
J: TRBJ2-3
size: few
V: TRBV18
D: .

CDR3: CASSLDRQETQYF
DNA: TGTGCCAGCAGCTTAGACCGACAAGAGACCCAGTACTTC
J: TRBJ2-5
size: .
V: TRBV7-2
D: .

CDR3: CATKTRREGPPGELFF
DNA: TGTGCCACTAAAACTCGTCGGGAGGGCCCCCCCGGGGAGCTGTTTTTT
J: TRBJ2-2
size: few
V: TRBV6-4
D: TRBD2

CDR3: CASSLAAGLLQETQYF
DNA: TGCGCCAGCAGCTTGGCGGCAGGGCTACTTCAAGAGACCCAGTACTTC
J: TRBJ2-5
size: .
V: TRBV5-1
D: .

CDR3: CASSLGAGSGANVLTF
DNA: TGTGCCAGCAGCTTAGGTGCTGGCTCTGGGGCCAACGTCCTGACTTTC
J: TRBJ2-6
size: many
V: TRBV7-2
D: .

CDR3: CASSLGYGQDAYSPLHF
DNA: TGTGCCAGCAGCTTGGGCTACGGACAAGACGCGTATTCACCCCTCCACTTT
J: TRBJ1-6
size: .
V: TRBV5-6
D: .

CDR3: CAARGSSTDTQYF
DNA: TGTGCAGCTCGGGGCTCTAGCACAGATACGCAGTATTTT
J: TRBJ2-3
size: many
V: TRBV7-2
D: .

CDR3: CASSPRGGGTDTQYF
DNA: TGTGCCAGCAGCCCTCGAGGTGGCGGCACAGATACGCAGTATTTT
J: TRBJ2-3
size: many
V: TRBV7-2
D: .

CDR3: CASSPMAEQFF
DNA: TGTGCCAGCAGCCCCATGGCTGAGCAGTTCTTC
J: TRBJ2-1
size: .
V: TRBV7-2
D: .

CDR3: CAIRGAYNEQFF
DNA: TGTGCCATCCGGGGGGCCTACAATGAGCAGTTCTTC
J: TRBJ2-1
size: .
V: TRBV19
D: TRBD2

CDR3: CSAAADSGRRETQYF
DNA: TGCAGTGCTGCCGCGGATAGCGGGAGGAGGGAGACCCAGTACTTC
J: TRBJ2-5
size: .
V: TRBV20-1
D: TRBD2

CDR3: CATSEPGLAGDTGELFF
DNA: TGTGCCACCAGTGAACCGGGACTAGCGGGAGACACCGGGGAGCTGTTTTTT
J: TRBJ2-2
size: few
V: TRBV24-1
D: TRBD2

CDR3: CSGGTGPGETQYF
DNA: TGCAGCGGGGGGACAGGGCCAGGAGAGACCCAGTACTTC
J: TRBJ2-5
size: .
V: TRBV29-1
D: TRBD1

CDR3: CASLSPGATGELFF
DNA: TGTGCCAGCCTCTCCCCGGGGGCCACCGGGGAGCTGTTTTTT
J: TRBJ2-2
size: .
V: TRBV7-8
D: .

CDR3: CASSYSGGMKTQYF
DNA: TGTGCCAGCAGTTACTCAGGGGGGATGAAGACCCAGTACTTC
J: TRBJ2-5
size: .
V: TRBV6-2/TRBV6-3
D: .